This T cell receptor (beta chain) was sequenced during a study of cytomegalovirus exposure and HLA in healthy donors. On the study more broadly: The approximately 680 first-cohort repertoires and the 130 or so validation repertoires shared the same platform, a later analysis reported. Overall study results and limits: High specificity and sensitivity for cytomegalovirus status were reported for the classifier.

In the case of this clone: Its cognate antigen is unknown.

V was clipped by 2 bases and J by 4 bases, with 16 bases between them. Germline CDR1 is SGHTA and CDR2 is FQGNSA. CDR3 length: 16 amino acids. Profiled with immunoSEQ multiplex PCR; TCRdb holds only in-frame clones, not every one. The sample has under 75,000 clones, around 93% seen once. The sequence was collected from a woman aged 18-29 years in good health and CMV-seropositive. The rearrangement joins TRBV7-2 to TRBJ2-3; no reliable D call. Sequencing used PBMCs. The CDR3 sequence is CASSLFLTTIPDTQYF. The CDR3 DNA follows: TGTGCCAGCAGCTTATTCTTAACAACCATCCCAGATACGCAGTATTTT.